The 5 T cell receptor beta chains in this list originate from one sample, sequenced in a study of early T cells in non-severe SARS-CoV-2 infection. TCRdb itself ran the 5' RACE reads through MiXCR, one entry per CDR3 protein. The sample records over 35,000 distinct CDR3 sequences, 4.6% being singletons. The sequenced sample was whole blood. These receptors were obtained from an adult who was a healthcare worker with PCR-confirmed SARS-CoV-2 infection or an uninfected control (not recorded which).

This clonotype was observed many times. The genes are TRBV6-2 or TRBV6-3 and TRBJ2-2, with D perhaps TRBD2 (6 bases). Germline V gene sequence: CDR1 MNHEY, CDR2 SVGEGT. V lost 6 bases and J 5 bases, leaving 13 bases between the germline ends. The CDR3 is 14 residues long. CDR3 nucleotide sequence: TGTGCCAGCAGACTTTGGGGGGAGACCGGGGAGCTGTTTTTT. Its protein is CASRLWGETGELFF.

This clonotype has a count of ten or more. The chain is built from TRBV20-1 and TRBJ2-7, with a tentative D call TRBD1 (6 bases). The CDR3 covers 12 residues. V gave up 3 bases and J gave up 4 bases, with 10 bases separating them. The germline V gene encodes CDR1 DFQATT and CDR2 SNEGSKA (reference sequence). CDR3 loop: CSASAQGYEQYF. Here the CDR3 DNA reads TGCAGTGCTAGCGCACAGGGTTACGAGCAGTACTTC.

This clonotype occurred many times. This rearrangement joins TRBV21-1 to TRBJ2-2; TRBD1, the table's D call, lacks a check against the DNA. TRBV21-1 is shown as a pseudogene. The CDR3 runs to 13 residues. The CDR3 spells CPGLGVNTGELFF. In DNA, the CDR3 is TGTCCAGGTTTGGGCGTGAACACCGGGGAGCTGTTTTTT.

This clonotype was seen many times. The V gene is TRBV29-1, the J gene TRBJ2-5; D unresolved. The germline CDR1 and CDR2 sequences are SQVTM and ANQGSEA. The CDR3 length is 12 residues. V was shortened by 7 bases and J by 2 bases, with 11 bases between the two germline ends. The CDR3 DNA follows: TGCAGCGGTCATGGCACTCAAGAGACCCAGTACTTC. Protein: CSGHGTQETQYF.

Comments on this clonotype: A much larger clone is a single base away; this may be a read error. This is likely a read error, given that the CDR3 carries no conserved phenylalanine or tryptophan at its end. The CDR3 DNA reads TGTGCCAGCAGCCTCACCTACGAGCAGTACTCC. Its translation: CASSLTYEQYS. This chain links TRBV5-5 with TRBJ2-7; D is unclear. The CDR3 sequence is 11 residues long. Between the trimmed V and J ends, which lost 4 bases and 2 bases, there was a span of 4 bases. CDR1 is SGHKS and CDR2 is YYEKEE in the germline V gene (reference sequence).